The next 29 T cell receptor beta chains were all read from a single sample in a study of control samples from healthy donors and cancer patients. Profiled with immunoSEQ multiplex PCR; TCRdb holds only in-frame clones, not every one. Of some 130,000 clones in the sample, around 93% were seen once. The source material was blood. These receptors all come from a woman in her forties or fifties in good health.

This clone is a singleton in its sample. This chain connects TRBV5-6 to TRBJ2-2; D unclear. CDR3 length: 15 amino acids. In germline, CDR1 is SGHDT, CDR2 YYEEEE. V lost 0 bases to trimming and J lost 6 bases, with 12 bases between them. CDR3 sequence (DNA): TGTGCCAGCAGCTTGGAGGCTAGACTTCCCGGGGAGCTGTTTTTT. It translates to CASSLEARLPGELFF.

J is TRBJ1-1 and V is TRBV5-4; TRBD1 aligns across 7 bases. Trimming removed 2 bases from V and 5 bases from J; junction bases left unmatched: 3. The CDR3 spans 13 residues. Germline assignment: CDR1 SGHNT and CDR2 YYREEE (reference sequence). CDR3 loop: CASSFPGGTEAFF. CDR3 coding DNA: TGTGCCAGCAGCTTTCCAGGGGGAACTGAAGCTTTCTTT.

The chain has TRBV6-5 and TRBJ2-3; a possible D gene is TRBD1 (5 bases). There are 14 residues in the CDR3. Germline V gives CDR1 MNHEY, CDR2 SVGAGI. V dropped 5 bases and J dropped 0 bases, with 9 bases sitting between them. The CDR3 nucleotides are TGTGCCAGCAGTAAACAGGATAGCACAGATACGCAGTATTTT. Its protein is CASSKQDSTDTQYF.

This chain connects TRBV3-1 (or the pseudogene TRBV3-2) to TRBJ2-3; a possible D gene is TRBD1 (6 bases). The germline V gene encodes CDR1 LGHDT and CDR2 YNNKEL (reference sequence). V lost 3 bases, J lost 4 bases, and 23 bases lay in between. CDR3 size: 18 residues. CDR3 nucleotide sequence: TGTGCCAGCAGCCAGAGCCCGGGTAGGACAGTCAGGTCAGATACGCAGTATTTT. It translates to CASSQSPGRTVRSDTQYF.

In its sample, this clone was seen a few times. The CDR3 here is CASRPQGIGEQYF. For the CDR3, the DNA is TGTGCCAGCAGGCCACAGGGGATTGGCGAGCAGTACTTC. This chain joins TRBV12-3 or TRBV12-4 and TRBJ2-7; TRBD1 matches at 7 bases. V shed 6 bases, J shed 6 bases, and the junction held 8 bases outside the gene matches. CDR3 size: 13 residues.

CDR3 nucleotide sequence: TGTGCCATCAGTGAAGACTACAATGAGCAGTTCTTC. As protein: CAISEDYNEQFF. This chain links TRBV10-3 with TRBJ2-1; unclear D gene. This CDR3 contains 12 residues. Germline-derived CDR1 and CDR2 are ENHRY and SYGVKD. V lost 3 bases to trimming and J lost 3 bases, with 3 bases between them.

V is TRBV5-6 and J is TRBJ1-1; TRBD1 aligns across 7 bases. The CDR3 is made up of 14 amino acids. The ends lost 2 bases at V and 3 bases at J; junction bases unmatched: 4. The germline CDR1 and CDR2 sequences are SGHDT and YYEEEE. This CDR3 reads CASSLGGMDTEAFF. As DNA, the CDR3 is TGTGCCAGCAGCTTAGGGGGCATGGACACTGAAGCTTTCTTT.

The sample holds one count of this clone. In DNA, the CDR3 is TGTGCCAGCAGCTTATCCGGGACAGGGTATGACGAGCAGTACTTC. It is translated as CASSLSGTGYDEQYF. The chain employs TRBV5-6 and TRBJ2-7; TRBD1 aligns across 9 bases. Unmatched junction bases numbered 8, after V lost 2 bases and J lost 5 bases. This CDR3 has 15 residues. Looked up from germline, CDR1 is SGHDT and CDR2 is YYEEEE.

The genes are TRBV11-2 and TRBJ2-7; 11 bases agree with TRBD2. There are 15 residues in the CDR3. CDR1 and CDR2 (germline): SGHAT, FQNNGV. V was pared by 3 bases and J by 4 bases, with 5 bases of the junction left unmatched. CDR3 in amino acids: CASSFSGRAVYEQYF. Written as DNA, the CDR3 is TGTGCCAGCAGCTTTAGCGGGAGGGCCGTTTACGAGCAGTACTTC.

The CDR3 sequence: CASNLQGAGTKAFF. CDR3 sequence (DNA): TGTGCCAGCAATCTACAGGGGGCCGGGACTAAAGCTTTCTTT. The chain employs TRBV2 and TRBJ1-1; 9 positions agree with TRBD1. Trimming cost V 7 bases and J 9 bases; bases outside gene matches: 12. The CDR3 length is 14 residues. Germline V gene data show CDR1 as SNHLY and CDR2 as FYNNEI.

V is TRBV2 and J is TRBJ1-5; perhaps TRBD1 as D (5 bases). The CDR3 has 15 amino acids. The germline V gene encodes CDR1 SNHLY and CDR2 FYNNEI. Deletions cut 7 bases from V and 6 bases from J, with 19 bases between. The CDR3 coding sequence is TGTGCCAGCACATCGAAAATGAGGGGCACTCAGCCCCAGCATTTT. The encoded protein is CASTSKMRGTQPQHF.

The chain is built from TRBV10-3 and TRBJ1-2; 9 nucleotides line up with TRBD1. CDR3 size: 19 residues. V lost 5 bases and J lost 2; bases outside the gene matches: 18. The germline gives CDR1 ENHRY, CDR2 SYGVKD. The CDR3: CAISFTVGDRVYTNYGYTF. The DNA of the CDR3 is TGTGCCATCAGTTTTACGGTAGGGGACAGGGTGTACACGAACTATGGCTACACCTTC.

The chain joins TRBV19 to TRBJ1-5; D remains unclear. With 4 bases removed from V and 1 base from J, the gap between germline ends came to 11 bases. CDR3 length: 15 residues. The V gene's germline CDR1 is LNHDA and CDR2 SQIVND (reference sequence). The CDR3 DNA reads as TGTGCCAGTAGTAAGAACATCCGAAGCAATCAGCCCCAGCATTTT. Its translation: CASSKNIRSNQPQHF.

This clone was counted a few times. The rearrangement uses TRBV6-1 and TRBJ1-5, with a tentative D call TRBD1 (5 bases). V dropped 3 bases and J dropped 7 bases, with 7 bases sitting between them. The CDR3 consists of 12 residues. The germline V gene has CDR1 MNHNS and CDR2 SASEGT. DNA for the CDR3: TGTGCCAGCAGTGACAGGGCGCAGCCCCAGCATTTT. This gives the protein CASSDRAQPQHF.

This clone turned up a few times. The V call is TRBV7-6, the J call TRBJ2-1, with 12 bases fitting TRBD2. The CDR3 consists of 15 residues. The germline gives CDR1 SGHVS, CDR2 FNYEAQ. The trim removed 1 base at V and 9 bases at J, leaving 4 bases unmatched. CDR3 amino acids: CASSLVASGGGEQFF. CDR3 sequence (DNA): TGTGCCAGCAGCTTAGTCGCTAGCGGGGGGGGTGAGCAGTTCTTC. Full variable domain (remainder filled in from reference TRBV7-6 and TRBJ2-1): GAGVSQSPRYKVTKRGQDVALRCDPISGHVSLYWYRQALGQGPEFLTYFNYEAQQDKSGLPNDRFSAERPEGSISTLTIQRTEQRDSAMYRCASSLVASGGGEQFFGPGTRLTVL.

J is TRBJ1-5 and V is TRBV19, with a tentative D call TRBD1 (5 bases). Germline V gene data show CDR1 as LNHDA and CDR2 as SQIVND (reference sequence). The CDR3 covers 15 residues. Trimming left V 5 bases short and J 7 bases short, with 18 bases between. CDR3 in amino acids: CASSGRWRRDQPQHF. The CDR3 DNA reads TGTGCCAGTAGTGGGAGGTGGAGGAGGGACCAGCCCCAGCATTTT. Using reference TRBV19 and TRBJ1-5 for the parts outside the CDR3, the full variable domain is DGGITQSPKYLFRKEGQNVTLSCEQNLNHDAMYWYRQDPGQGLRLIYYSQIVNDFQKGDIAEGYSVSREKKESFPLTVTSAQKNPTAFYLCASSGRWRRDQPQHFGDGTRLSIL.

The CDR3 region has the DNA TGTGCCAGTAGTCAAAGCGGGAGGCGGGTCAATGAGCAGTTCTTC. Its translation is CASSQSGRRVNEQFF. V usage is TRBV19 and J usage is TRBJ2-1, with 9 bases aligning to TRBD2. With V trimmed by 5 bases and J by 6 bases, 8 bases remained unmatched. Per the germline V gene, CDR1 is LNHDA and CDR2 is SQIVND (reference sequence). The CDR3 is made up of 15 amino acids. The entire variable domain, with the rest obtained from reference TRBV19 and TRBJ2-1, is as follows: DGGITQSPKYLFRKEGQNVTLSCEQNLNHDAMYWYRQDPGQGLRLIYYSQIVNDFQKGDIAEGYSVSREKKESFPLTVTSAQKNPTAFYLCASSQSGRRVNEQFFGPGTRLTVL.

CDR3: CASGSTDTQYF. For the CDR3, the DNA is TGTGCCAGCGGAAGCACAGATACGCAGTATTTT. The J gene is TRBJ2-3, the V gene TRBV25-1; no reliable D call. CDR3 length: 11 residues. From germline, CDR1 is MGHDK and CDR2 SYGVNS. V was cut by 8 bases and J by 0 bases, with 3 bases left in between.

This clone was picked up a small number of times. This rearrangement joins TRBV19 to TRBJ1-5; maybe TRBD1 (5 bases). CDR1 and CDR2 (germline): LNHDA, SQIVND (reference sequence). The CDR3 length is 13 residues. V was trimmed by 10 bases and J by 3 bases, leaving 13 bases between them. The CDR3 DNA is TGTGCCACCCAACGACAGATCAATCAGCCCCAGCATTTT. Protein product: CATQRQINQPQHF.

The CDR3 protein is CASSQWTGGTGELFF. CDR3 nucleotide sequence: TGTGCCAGCAGCCAATGGACAGGGGGCACCGGGGAGCTGTTTTTT. The V gene is TRBV3-1 (or the pseudogene TRBV3-2), the J gene TRBJ2-2; TRBD1 aligns across 10 bases. With V trimmed by 2 bases and J by 4 bases, 1 base remained unmatched. CDR1 LGHDT and CDR2 YNNKEL come from the germline V gene (reference sequence). The CDR3 spans 15 residues.

This clone has a single count. The CDR3 here is CASSQDLGPPRNEQFF. As DNA, the CDR3 is TGTGCCAGCAGCCAAGACCTGGGGCCTCCAAGGAATGAGCAGTTCTTC. The gene calls are TRBV3-1 (or the pseudogene TRBV3-2) and TRBJ2-1, with D tentatively TRBD1 (5 bases). The CDR3 has 16 residues. V was shortened by 0 bases and J by 7 bases, with 16 bases between the two germline ends. Germline lookup yields CDR1 LGHDT and CDR2 YNNKEL (reference sequence).

This chain's CDR3 is CASSPSPGTGGFGEQYF. The CDR3 DNA reads TGTGCCAGCTCACCATCTCCCGGGACAGGGGGCTTTGGGGAGCAGTACTTC. The chain is built from TRBV18 and TRBJ2-7; 12 positions match TRBD1. Germline assignment: CDR1 KGHSH and CDR2 LQKENI. V lost 2 bases and J lost 7; bases outside the gene matches: 12. The CDR3 is 17 residues long.

CDR3 coding DNA: TGTGCCAGCAGTCACAGGGCGGTACCAGATGGCTACACCTTC. This encodes CASSHRAVPDGYTF. The chain links TRBV3-1 (or the pseudogene TRBV3-2) to TRBJ1-2; the D gene is possibly TRBD1 (6 bases). The V gene's germline CDR1 is LGHDT and CDR2 YNNKEL (reference sequence). V shed 6 bases and J shed 6 bases, with 17 bases lying between them. The CDR3 extends over 14 amino acids.

The chain carries TRBV6-5 and TRBJ1-2; D not certain. This CDR3 comprises 14 residues. Germline V gene lookup returns CDR1 MNHEY and CDR2 SVGAGI. V was clipped by 6 bases and J by 7 bases, with 18 bases between them. CDR3 amino acids: CASRKTNPGTGYTF. CDR3 sequence (DNA): TGTGCCAGCAGGAAAACAAACCCGGGTACTGGCTACACCTTC.

J is TRBJ1-6 and V is TRBV5-1; 7 bases fit TRBD1. J gave up 1 base and V 4 bases, and 5 bases lay outside the gene matches. In germline, CDR1 is SGHRS, CDR2 YFSETQ. The CDR3 runs to 16 residues. CDR3 amino acids: CASSGTGDSYNSPLHF. The DNA for the CDR3 is TGCGCCAGCAGCGGTACAGGGGATTCCTATAATTCACCCCTCCACTTT.

In DNA form, the CDR3 reads TGCAGCGTTGTCCGGGACGGAGGGAATACGCAGTATTTT. It is translated as CSVVRDGGNTQYF. This rearrangement joins TRBV29-1 to TRBJ2-3; D may be TRBD2 (6 bases). The V gene lost 4 bases and the J gene lost 7 bases, with 15 bases spanning the gap. CDR1 is SQVTM, CDR2 ANQGSEA, per germline. The CDR3 runs to 13 residues.

V is TRBV5-1 and J is TRBJ1-4; no definite D call. Germline-derived CDR1 and CDR2 are SGHRS and YFSETQ. The CDR3 is 15 amino acids. Trimming pared 5 bases from V and 0 bases from J, leaving 11 bases between. CDR3 DNA: TGCGCCAGCAGTTCGTACGGATCAACTAATGAAAAACTGTTTTTT. It yields the protein CASSSYGSTNEKLFF.

The chain has TRBV9 and TRBJ1-1; D may be TRBD1 (6 bases). This CDR3 comprises 14 residues. V was trimmed by 2 bases and J by 6 bases, leaving 14 bases between them. CDR1 is SGDLS and CDR2 is YYNGEE in the germline V gene. The CDR3 is CASSVTGLSPEAFF. The DNA of the CDR3 is TGTGCCAGCAGCGTTACAGGGTTAAGCCCTGAAGCTTTCTTT.

The chain joins TRBV2 to TRBJ2-7; D gene uncertain. V lost 3 bases and J lost 0, with 12 bases in between. The CDR3 is 15 residues long. The V gene's germline CDR1 is SNHLY and CDR2 FYNNEI. The CDR3 coding sequence is TGTGCCAGCAGTGACGCGTTCGGCACCTCCTACGAGCAGTACTTC. It codes for CASSDAFGTSYEQYF.